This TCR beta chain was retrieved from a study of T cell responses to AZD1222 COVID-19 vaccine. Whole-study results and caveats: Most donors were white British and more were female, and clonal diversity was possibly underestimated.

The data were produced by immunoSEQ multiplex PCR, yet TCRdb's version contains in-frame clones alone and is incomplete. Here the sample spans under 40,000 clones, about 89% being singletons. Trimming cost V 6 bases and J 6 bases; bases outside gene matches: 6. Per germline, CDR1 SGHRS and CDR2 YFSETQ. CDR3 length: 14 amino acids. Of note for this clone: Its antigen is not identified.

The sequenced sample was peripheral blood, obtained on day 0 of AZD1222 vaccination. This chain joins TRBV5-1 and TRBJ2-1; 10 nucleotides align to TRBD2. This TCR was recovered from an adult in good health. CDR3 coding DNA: TGCGCCAGCATGACGTGGACTAGCGGCAATGAGCAGTTCTTC. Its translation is CASMTWTSGNEQFF.